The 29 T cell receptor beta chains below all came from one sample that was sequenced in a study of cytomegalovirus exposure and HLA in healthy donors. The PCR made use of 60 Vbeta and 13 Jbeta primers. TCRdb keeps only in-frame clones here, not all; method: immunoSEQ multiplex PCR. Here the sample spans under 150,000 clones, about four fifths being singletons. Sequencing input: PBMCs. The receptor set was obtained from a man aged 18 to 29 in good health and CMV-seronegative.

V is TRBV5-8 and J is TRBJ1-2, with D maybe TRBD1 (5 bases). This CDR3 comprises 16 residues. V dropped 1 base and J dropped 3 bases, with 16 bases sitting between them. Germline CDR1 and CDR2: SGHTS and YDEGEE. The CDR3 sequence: CASSLSWGNSDYGYTF. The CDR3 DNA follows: TGTGCCAGCAGCTTGTCATGGGGCAACTCGGACTATGGCTACACCTTC.

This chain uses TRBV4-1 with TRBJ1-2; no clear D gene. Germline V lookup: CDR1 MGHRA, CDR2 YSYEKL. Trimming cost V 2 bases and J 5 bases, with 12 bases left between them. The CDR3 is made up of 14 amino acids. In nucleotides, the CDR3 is TGCGCCAGCAGCCAACAGCAGGATGGGTATGGCTACACCTTC. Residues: CASSQQQDGYGYTF.

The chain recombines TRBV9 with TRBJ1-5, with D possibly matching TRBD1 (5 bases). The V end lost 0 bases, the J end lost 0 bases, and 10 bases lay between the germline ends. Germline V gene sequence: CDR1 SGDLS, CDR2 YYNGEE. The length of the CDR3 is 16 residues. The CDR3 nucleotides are TGTGCCAGCAGCGTAGGGGGGGATTATAGCAATCAGCCCCAGCATTTT. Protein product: CASSVGGDYSNQPQHF.

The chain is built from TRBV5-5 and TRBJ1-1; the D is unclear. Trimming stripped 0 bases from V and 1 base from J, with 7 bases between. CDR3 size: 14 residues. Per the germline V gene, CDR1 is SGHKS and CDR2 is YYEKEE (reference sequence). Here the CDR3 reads CASSLAGGNTEAFF. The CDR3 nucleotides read TGTGCCAGCAGCTTGGCTGGAGGGAACACTGAAGCTTTCTTT.

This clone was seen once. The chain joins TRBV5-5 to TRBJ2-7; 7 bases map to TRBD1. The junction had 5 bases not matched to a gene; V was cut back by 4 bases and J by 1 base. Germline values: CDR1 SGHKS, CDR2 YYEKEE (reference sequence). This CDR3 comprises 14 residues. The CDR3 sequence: CASSRRDSSYEQYF. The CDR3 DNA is TGTGCCAGCAGCCGAAGGGACAGTTCCTACGAGCAGTACTTC.

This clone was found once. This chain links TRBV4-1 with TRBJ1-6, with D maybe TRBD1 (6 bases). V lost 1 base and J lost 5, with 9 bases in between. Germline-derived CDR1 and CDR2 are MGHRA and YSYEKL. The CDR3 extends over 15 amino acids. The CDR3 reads CASSQAQGHNSPLHF. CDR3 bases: TGCGCCAGCAGCCAAGCACAGGGCCATAATTCACCCCTCCACTTT.

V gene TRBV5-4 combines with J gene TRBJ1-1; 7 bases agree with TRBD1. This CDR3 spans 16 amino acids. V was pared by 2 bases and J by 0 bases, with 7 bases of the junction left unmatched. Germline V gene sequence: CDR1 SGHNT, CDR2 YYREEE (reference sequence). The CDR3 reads CASSLPTGTVNTEAFF. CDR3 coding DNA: TGTGCCAGCAGCTTACCGACAGGGACAGTGAACACTGAAGCTTTCTTT.

The CDR3 sequence is CAWNPDRGYEQYF. In nucleotides, the CDR3 is TGTGCCTGGAACCCGGACAGGGGCTACGAGCAGTACTTC. The chain employs TRBV30 and TRBJ2-7, with 9 bases aligning to TRBD1. The CDR3 is made up of 13 amino acids. V shed 4 bases, J shed 3 bases, and the junction held 4 bases outside the gene matches. Germline CDR1 GTSNPN, CDR2 SVGIG (reference sequence). Together with reference TRBV30 and TRBJ2-7, the CDR3 gives the full variable domain: SQTIHQWPATLVQPVGSPLSLECTVEGTSNPNLYWYRQAAGRGLQLLFYSVGIGQISSEVPQNLSASRPQDRQFILSSKKLLLSDSGFYLCAWNPDRGYEQYFGPGTRLTVT.

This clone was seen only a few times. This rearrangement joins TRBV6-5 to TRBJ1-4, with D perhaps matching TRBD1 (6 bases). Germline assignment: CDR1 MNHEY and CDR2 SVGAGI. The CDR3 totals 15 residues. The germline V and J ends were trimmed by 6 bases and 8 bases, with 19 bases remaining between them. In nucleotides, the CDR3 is TGTGCCAGCAGCGACAGGCACAATCGAATAGAAAAACTGTTTTTT. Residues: CASSDRHNRIEKLFF.

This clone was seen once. The CDR3 loop is CASSLTRGRSGRTYEQYF. The DNA for the CDR3 is TGTGCCAGCAGTTTGACCCGGGGGCGTAGCGGGCGAACCTACGAGCAGTACTTC. The chain links TRBV27 to TRBJ2-7, with a weak D call TRBD2 (7 bases). V dropped 3 bases and J dropped 2 bases, with 23 bases sitting between them. The CDR3 consists of 18 residues. Germline V gene lookup returns CDR1 MNHEY and CDR2 SMNVEV (reference sequence).

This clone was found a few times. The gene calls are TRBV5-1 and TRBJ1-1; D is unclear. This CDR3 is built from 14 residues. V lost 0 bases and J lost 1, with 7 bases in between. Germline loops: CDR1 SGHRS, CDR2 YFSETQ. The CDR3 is CASSLAEENTEAFF. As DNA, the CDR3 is TGCGCCAGCAGCTTGGCCGAGGAGAACACTGAAGCTTTCTTT.

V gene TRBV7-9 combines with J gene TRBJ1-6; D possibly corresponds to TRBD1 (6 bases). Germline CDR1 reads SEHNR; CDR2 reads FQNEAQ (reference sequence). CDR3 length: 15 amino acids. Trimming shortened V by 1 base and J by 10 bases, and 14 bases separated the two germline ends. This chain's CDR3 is CASSLGGPRGSPLHF. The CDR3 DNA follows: TGTGCCAGCAGCTTAGGGGGGCCGAGGGGATCACCCCTCCACTTT.

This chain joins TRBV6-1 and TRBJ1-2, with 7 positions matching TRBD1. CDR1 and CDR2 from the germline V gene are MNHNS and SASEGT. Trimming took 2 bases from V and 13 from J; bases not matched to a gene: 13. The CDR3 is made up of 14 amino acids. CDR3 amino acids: CASSEYPGGMPITF. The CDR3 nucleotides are TGTGCCAGCAGTGAATATCCAGGGGGAATGCCAATCACCTTC.

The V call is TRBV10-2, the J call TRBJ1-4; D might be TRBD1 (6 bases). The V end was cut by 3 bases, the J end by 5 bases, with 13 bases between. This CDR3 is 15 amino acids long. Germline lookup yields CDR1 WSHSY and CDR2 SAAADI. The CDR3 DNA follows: TGCGCCAGCAGTGAACAGGGCCTAGGAAATGAAAAACTGTTTTTT. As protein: CASSEQGLGNEKLFF.

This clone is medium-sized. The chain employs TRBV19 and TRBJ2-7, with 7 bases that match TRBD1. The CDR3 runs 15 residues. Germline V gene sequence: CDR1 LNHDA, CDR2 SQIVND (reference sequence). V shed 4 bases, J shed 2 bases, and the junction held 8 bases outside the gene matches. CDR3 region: CASSNSTGHPYEQYF. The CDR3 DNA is TGTGCCAGTAGTAATTCGACAGGGCACCCCTACGAGCAGTACTTC.

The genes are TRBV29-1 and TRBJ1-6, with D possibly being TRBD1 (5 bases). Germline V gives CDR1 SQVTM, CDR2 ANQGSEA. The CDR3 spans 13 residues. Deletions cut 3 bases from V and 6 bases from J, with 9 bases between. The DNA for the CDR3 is TGCAGCGTTGATAGGGGATGTAATTCACCCCTCCACTTT. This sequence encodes CSVDRGCNSPLHF.

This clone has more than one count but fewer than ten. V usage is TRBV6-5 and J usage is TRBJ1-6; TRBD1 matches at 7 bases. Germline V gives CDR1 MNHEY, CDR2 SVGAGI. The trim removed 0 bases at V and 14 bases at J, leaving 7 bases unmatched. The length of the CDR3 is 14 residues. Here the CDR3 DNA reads TGTGCCAGCAGTTACTCGTCCGACAGGGAGGCCCTCCACTTT. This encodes CASSYSSDREALHF.

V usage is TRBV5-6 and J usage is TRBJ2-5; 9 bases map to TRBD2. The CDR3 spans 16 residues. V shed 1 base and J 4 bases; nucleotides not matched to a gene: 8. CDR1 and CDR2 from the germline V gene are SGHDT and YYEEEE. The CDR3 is CASSLPRGGAGETQYF. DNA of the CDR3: TGTGCCAGCAGCTTGCCTCGCGGGGGGGCCGGAGAGACCCAGTACTTC.

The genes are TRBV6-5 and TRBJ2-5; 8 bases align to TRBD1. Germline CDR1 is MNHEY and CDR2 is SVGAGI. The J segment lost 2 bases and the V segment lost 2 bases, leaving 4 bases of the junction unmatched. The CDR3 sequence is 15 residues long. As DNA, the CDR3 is TGTGCCAGCAGTTACAACAGGGGGAATCAAGAGACCCAGTACTTC. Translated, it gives CASSYNRGNQETQYF.

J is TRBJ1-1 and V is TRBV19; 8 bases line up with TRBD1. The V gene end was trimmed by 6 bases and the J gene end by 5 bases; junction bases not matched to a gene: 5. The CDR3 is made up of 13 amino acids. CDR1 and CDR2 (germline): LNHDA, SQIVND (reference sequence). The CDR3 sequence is CASSSDRGTEAFF. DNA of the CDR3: TGTGCCAGTAGCAGTGACAGGGGTACTGAAGCTTTCTTT. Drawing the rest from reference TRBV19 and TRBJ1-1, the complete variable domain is DGGITQSPKYLFRKEGQNVTLSCEQNLNHDAMYWYRQDPGQGLRLIYYSQIVNDFQKGDIAEGYSVSREKKESFPLTVTSAQKNPTAFYLCASSSDRGTEAFFGQGTRLTVV.

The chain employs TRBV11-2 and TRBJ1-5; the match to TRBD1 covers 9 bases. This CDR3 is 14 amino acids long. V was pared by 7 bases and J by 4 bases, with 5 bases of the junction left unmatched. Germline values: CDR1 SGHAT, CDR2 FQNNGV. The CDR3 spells CASTTDRGNQPQHF. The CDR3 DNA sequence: TGTGCCAGCACCACAGACAGGGGGAATCAGCCCCAGCATTTT.

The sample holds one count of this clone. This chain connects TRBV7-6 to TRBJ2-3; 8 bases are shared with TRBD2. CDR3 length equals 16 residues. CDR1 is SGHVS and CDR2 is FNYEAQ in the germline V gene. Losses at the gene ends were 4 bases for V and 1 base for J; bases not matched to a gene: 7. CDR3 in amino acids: CASSSQVGLGTDTQYF. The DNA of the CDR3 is TGTGCCAGCAGCTCCCAGGTGGGACTAGGCACAGATACGCAGTATTTT.

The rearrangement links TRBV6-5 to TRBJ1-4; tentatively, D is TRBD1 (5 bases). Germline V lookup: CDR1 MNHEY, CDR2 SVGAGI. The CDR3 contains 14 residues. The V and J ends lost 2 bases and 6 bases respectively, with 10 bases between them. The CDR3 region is CASSYARVDEKLFF. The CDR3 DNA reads TGTGCCAGCAGTTACGCCAGGGTAGATGAAAAACTGTTTTTT.

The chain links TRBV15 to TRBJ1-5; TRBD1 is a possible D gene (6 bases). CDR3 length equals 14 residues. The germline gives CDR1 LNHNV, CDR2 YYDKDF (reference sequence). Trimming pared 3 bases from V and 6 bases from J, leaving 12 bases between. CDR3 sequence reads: CATSRRGGPQPQHF. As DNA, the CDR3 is TGTGCCACCAGCAGGAGGGGGGGGCCTCAGCCCCAGCATTTT.

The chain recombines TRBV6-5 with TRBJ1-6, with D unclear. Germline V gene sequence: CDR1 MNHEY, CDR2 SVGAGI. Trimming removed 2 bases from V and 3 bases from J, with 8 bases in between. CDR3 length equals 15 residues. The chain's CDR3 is CASSYTQIYNSPLHF. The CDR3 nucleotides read TGTGCCAGCAGTTACACTCAAATCTATAATTCACCCCTCCACTTT.

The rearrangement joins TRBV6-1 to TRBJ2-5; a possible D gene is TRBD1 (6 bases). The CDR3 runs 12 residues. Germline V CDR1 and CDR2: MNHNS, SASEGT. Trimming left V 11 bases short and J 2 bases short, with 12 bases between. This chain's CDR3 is CAGRQAQETQYF. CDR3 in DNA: TGTGCCGGCCGACAGGCTCAAGAGACCCAGTACTTC.

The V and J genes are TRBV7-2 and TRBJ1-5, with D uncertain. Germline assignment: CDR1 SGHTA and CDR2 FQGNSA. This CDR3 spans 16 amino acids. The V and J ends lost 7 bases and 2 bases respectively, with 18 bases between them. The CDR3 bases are TGTGCCAGCAACTTGGCCTTCGGGAGGGGCAATCAGCCCCAGCATTTT. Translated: CASNLAFGRGNQPQHF. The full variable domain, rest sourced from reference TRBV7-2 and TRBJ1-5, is GAGVSQSPSNKVTEKGKDVELRCDPISGHTALYWYRQSLGQGLEFLIYFQGNSAPDKSGLPSDRFSAERTGGSVSTLTIQRTQQEDSAVYLCASNLAFGRGNQPQHFGDGTRLSIL.

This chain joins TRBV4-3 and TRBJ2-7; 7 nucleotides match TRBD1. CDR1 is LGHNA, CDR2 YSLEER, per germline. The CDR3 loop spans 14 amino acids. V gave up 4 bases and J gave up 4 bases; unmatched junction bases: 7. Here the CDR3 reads CASSLSGTEYEQYF. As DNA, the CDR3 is TGCGCCAGCAGCCTCTCCGGGACAGAGTACGAGCAGTACTTC.

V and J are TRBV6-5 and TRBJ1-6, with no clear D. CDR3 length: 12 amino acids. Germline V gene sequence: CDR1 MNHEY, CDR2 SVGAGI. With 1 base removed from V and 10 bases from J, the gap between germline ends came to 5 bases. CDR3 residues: CASSYLRSPLHF. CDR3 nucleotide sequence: TGTGCCAGCAGTTACTTGCGATCACCCCTCCACTTT.